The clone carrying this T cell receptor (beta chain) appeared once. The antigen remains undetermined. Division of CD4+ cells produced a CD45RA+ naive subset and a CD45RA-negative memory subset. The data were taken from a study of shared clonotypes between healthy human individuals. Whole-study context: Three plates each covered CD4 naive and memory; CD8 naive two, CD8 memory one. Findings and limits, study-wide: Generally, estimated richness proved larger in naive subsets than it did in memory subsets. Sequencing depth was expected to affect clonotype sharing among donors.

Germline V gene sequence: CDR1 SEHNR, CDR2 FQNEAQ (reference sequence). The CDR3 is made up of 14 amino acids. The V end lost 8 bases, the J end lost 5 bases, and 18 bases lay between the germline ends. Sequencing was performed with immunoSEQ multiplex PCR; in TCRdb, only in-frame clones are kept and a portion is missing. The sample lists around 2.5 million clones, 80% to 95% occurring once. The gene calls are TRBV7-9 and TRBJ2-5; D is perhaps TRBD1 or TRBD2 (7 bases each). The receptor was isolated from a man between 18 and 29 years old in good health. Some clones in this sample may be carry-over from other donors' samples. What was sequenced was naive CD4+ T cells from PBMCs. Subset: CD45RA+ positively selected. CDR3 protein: CASSGGGDGETQYF. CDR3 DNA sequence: TGTGCCAGCTCAGGGGGAGGGGATGGCGAGACCCAGTACTTC. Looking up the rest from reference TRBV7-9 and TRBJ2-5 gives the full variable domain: DTGVSQNPRHKITKRGQNVTFRCDPISEHNRLYWYRQTLGQGPEFLTYFQNEAQLEKSRLLSDRFSAERPKGSFSTLEIQRTEQGDSAMYLCASSGGGDGETQYFGPGTRLLVL.